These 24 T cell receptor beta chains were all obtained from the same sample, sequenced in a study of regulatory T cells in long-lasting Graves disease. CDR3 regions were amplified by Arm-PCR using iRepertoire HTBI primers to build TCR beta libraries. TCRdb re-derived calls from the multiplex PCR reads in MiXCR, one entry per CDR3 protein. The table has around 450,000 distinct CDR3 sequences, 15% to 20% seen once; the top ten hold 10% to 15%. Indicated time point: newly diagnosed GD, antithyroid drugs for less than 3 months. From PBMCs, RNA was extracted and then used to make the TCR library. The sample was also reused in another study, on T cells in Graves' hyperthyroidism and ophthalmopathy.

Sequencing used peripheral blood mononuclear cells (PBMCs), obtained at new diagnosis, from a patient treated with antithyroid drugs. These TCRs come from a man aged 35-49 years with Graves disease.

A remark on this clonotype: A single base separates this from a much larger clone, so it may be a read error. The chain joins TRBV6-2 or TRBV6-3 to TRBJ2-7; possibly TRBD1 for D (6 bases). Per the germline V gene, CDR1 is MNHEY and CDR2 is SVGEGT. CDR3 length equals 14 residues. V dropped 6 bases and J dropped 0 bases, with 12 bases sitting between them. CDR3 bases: TGTGCCAGCAGGGCGACAGGCCCCTCCTACGAGCAGTACTTC. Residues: CASRATGPSYEQYF.

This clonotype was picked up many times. CDR3 in DNA: TGTGCCAGCAGTTTAGAAGGCAGAAGGAACACTGAAGCTTTCTTT. It specifies CASSLEGRRNTEAFF. The chain couples TRBV27 to TRBJ1-1; no clear D gene. Trimming cost V 2 bases and J 1 base, with 11 bases left between them. There are 15 residues in the CDR3. The germline V gene encodes CDR1 MNHEY and CDR2 SMNVEV (reference sequence).

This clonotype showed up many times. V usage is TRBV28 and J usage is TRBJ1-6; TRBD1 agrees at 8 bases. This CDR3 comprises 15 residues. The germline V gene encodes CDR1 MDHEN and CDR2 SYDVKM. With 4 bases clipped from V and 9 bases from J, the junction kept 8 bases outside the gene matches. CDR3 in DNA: TGTGCCAGCAGTTCGTCTGGACAGGGTGGTTCACCCCTCCACTTT. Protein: CASSSSGQGGSPLHF.

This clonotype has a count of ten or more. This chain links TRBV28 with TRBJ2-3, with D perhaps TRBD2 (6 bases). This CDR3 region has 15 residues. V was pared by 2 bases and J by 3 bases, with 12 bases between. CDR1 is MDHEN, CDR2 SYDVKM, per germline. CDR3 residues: CASSLRGGGTDTQYF. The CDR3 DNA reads TGTGCCAGCAGTTTAAGGGGAGGAGGGACAGATACGCAGTATTTT.

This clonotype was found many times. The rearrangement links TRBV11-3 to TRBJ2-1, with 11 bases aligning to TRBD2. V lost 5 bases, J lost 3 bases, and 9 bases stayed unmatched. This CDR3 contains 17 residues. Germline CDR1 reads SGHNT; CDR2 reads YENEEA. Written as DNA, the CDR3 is TGTGCCAGCAGCGGCACCGACGGGACTAGCGGCTACAATGAGCAGTTCTTC. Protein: CASSGTDGTSGYNEQFF.

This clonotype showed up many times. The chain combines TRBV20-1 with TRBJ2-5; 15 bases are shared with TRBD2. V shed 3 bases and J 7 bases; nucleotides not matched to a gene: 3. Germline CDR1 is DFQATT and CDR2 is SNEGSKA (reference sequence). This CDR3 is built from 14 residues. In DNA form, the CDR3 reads TGCAGTGCTAGGGTGGGACTAGCGGGGGGGACCCAGTACTTC. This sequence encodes CSARVGLAGGTQYF.

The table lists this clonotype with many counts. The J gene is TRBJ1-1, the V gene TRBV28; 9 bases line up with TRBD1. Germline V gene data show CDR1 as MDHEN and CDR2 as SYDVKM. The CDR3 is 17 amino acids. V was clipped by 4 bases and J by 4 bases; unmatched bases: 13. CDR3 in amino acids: CASSSSPGQGWSTEAFF. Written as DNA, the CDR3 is TGTGCCAGCAGTTCCTCCCCGGGACAGGGATGGTCCACTGAAGCTTTCTTT.

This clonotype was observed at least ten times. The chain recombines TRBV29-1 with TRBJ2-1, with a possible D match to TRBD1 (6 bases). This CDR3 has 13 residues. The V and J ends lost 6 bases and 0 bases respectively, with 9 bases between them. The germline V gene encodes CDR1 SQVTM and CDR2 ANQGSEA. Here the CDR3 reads CSVQGSSYNEQFF. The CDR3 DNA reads TGCAGCGTGCAGGGGAGCTCCTACAATGAGCAGTTCTTC.

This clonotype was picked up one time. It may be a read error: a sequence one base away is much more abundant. CDR3 sequence (DNA): TGTGCCAGCAGTGAGAGGACATCATTGAACACCGGGGGGCTGTTTTTT. Protein sequence: CASSERTSLNTGGLFF. V gene TRBV28 combines with J gene TRBJ2-2; D may be TRBD2 (6 bases). This CDR3 has 16 residues. The germline V gene has CDR1 MDHEN and CDR2 SYDVKM. The full variable domain, in which reference TRBV28 and TRBJ2-2 provide the parts outside the CDR3, is DVKVTQSSRYLVKRTGEKVFLECVQDMDHENMFWYRQDPGLGLRLIYFSYDVKMKEKGDIPEGYSVSREKKERFSLILESASTNQTSMYLCASSERTSLNTGGLFFGEGSRLTVL.

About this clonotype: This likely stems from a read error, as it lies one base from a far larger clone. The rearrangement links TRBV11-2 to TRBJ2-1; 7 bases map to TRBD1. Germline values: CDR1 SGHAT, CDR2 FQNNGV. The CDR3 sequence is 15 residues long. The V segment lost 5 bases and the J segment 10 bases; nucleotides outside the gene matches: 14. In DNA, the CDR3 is TGTGCCAGCAGCGCCGGGACAGCAAGCTCCTACGAGCAGTTCTTC. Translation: CASSAGTASSYEQFF.

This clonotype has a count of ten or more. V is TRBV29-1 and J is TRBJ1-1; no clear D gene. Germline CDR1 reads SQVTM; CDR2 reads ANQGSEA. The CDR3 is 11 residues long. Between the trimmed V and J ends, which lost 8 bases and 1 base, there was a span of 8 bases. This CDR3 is CSMTQNTEAFF. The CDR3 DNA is TGCAGCATGACACAGAACACTGAAGCTTTCTTT.

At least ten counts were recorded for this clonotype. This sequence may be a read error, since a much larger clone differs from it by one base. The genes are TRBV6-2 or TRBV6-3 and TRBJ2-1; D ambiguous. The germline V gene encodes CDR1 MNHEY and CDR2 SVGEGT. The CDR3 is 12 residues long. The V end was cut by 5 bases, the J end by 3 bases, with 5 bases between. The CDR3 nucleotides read TGTGCCAGCAGTGGAGACTACAATGAGCAGTTCTTC. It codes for CASSGDYNEQFF.

This CDR3 is CASSLGTGIEQYF. As DNA, the CDR3 is TGCGCCAGCAGCTTGGGGACAGGGATCGAGCAGTACTTC. The chain links TRBV5-1 to TRBJ2-7, with TRBD1 identical over 8 bases. The CDR3 covers 13 residues. Looked up from germline, CDR1 is SGHRS and CDR2 is YFSETQ. Losses at the gene ends were 0 bases for V and 6 bases for J; bases not matched to a gene: 2.

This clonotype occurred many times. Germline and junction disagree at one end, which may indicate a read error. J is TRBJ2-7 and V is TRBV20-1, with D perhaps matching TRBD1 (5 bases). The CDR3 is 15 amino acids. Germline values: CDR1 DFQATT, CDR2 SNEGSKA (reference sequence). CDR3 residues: CSAGEAGKLKAEQYF. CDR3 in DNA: TGCAGTGCTGGAGAGGCAGGGAAGTTGAAGGCCGAGCAGTACTTC.

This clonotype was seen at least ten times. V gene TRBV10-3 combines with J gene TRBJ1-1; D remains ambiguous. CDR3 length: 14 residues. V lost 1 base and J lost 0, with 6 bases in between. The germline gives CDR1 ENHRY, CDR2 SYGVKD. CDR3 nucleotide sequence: TGTGCCATCAGTGAGTTGGGCCTGAACACTGAAGCTTTCTTT. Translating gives CAISELGLNTEAFF.

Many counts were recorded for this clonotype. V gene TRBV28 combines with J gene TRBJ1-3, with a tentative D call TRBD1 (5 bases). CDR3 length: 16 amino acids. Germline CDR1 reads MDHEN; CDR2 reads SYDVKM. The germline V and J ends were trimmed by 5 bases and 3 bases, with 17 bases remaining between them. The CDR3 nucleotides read TGTGCCAGCAGTCCGCCTCAGGGTATAGGTGGAAACACCATATATTTT. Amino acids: CASSPPQGIGGNTIYF.

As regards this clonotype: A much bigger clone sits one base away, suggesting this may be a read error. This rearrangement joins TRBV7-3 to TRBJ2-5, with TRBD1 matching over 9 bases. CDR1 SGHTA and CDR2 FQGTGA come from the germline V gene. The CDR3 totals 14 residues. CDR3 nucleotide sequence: TGTACCAGCAGCCCTACAGGGGGCGAAGAGACCCAGTACTTC. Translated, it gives CTSSPTGGEETQYF.

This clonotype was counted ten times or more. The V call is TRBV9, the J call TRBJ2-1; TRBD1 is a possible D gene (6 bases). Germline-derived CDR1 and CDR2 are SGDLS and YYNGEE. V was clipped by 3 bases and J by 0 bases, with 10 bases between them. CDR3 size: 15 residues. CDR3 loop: CASSARTASYNEQFF. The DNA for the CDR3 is TGTGCCAGCAGCGCCCGGACAGCCTCCTACAATGAGCAGTTCTTC.

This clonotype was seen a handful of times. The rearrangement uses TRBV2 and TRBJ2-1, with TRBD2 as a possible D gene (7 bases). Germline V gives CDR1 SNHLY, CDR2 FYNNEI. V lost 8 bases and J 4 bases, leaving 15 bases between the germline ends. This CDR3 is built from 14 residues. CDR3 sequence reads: CASRTKGGYNEQFF. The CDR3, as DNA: TGTGCCAGCCGTACTAAGGGGGGGTACAATGAGCAGTTCTTC.

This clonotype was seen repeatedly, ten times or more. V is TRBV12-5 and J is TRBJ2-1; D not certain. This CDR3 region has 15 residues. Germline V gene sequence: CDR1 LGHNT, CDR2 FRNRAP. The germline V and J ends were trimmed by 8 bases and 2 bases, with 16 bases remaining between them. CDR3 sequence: CASQSETKAYNEQFF. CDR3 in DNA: TGTGCTAGTCAATCCGAAACCAAGGCCTACAATGAGCAGTTCTTC.

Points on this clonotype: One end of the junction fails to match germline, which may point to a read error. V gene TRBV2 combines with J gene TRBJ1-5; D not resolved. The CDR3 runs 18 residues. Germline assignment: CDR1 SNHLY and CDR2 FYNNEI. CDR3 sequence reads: CASSPLMGFGVSSQPQHF. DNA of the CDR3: TGTGCCAGCAGTCCTCTCATGGGGTTTGGGGTTTCGTCTCAGCCCCAGCACTTT.

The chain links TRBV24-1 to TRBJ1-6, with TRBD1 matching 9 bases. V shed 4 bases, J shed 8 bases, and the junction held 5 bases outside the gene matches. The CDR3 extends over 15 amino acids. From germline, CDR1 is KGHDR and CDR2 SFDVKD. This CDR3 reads CATSDLQGADSPLHF. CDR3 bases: TGTGCCACCAGTGACTTACAGGGGGCAGATTCACCCCTCCACTTT.

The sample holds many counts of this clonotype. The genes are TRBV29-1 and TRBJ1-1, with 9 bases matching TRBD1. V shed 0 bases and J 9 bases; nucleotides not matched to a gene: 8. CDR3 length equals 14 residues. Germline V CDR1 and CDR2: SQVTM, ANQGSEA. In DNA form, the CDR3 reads TGCAGCGTTGAAGATACAGGGGGCGCCGACAAAGCTTTCTTT. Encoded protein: CSVEDTGGADKAFF. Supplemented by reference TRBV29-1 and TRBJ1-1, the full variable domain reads SAVISQKPSRDICQRGTSLTIQCQVDSQVTMMFWYRQQPGQSLTLIATANQGSEATYESGFVIDKFPISRPNLTFSTLTVSNMSPEDSSIYLCSVEDTGGADKAFFGQGTRLTVV.

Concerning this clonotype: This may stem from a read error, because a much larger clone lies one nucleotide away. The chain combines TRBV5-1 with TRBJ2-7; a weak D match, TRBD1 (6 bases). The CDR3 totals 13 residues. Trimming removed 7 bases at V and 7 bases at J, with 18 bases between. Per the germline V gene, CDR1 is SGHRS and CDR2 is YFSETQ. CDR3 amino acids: CASAVETGWEQYF. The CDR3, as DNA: TGCGCCAGCGCCGTTGAGACAGGTTGGGAGCAGTACTTC.